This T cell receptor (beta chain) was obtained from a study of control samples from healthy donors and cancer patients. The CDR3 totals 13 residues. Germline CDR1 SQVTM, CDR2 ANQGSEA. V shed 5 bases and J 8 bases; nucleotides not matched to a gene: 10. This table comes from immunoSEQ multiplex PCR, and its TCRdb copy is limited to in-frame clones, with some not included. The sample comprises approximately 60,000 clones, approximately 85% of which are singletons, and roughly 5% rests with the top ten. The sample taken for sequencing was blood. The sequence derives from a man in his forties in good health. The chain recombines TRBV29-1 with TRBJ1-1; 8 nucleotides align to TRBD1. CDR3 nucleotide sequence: TGCAGCGTTTTAGCGGGGACAGGTAAAGAAGCTTTCTTT. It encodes CSVLAGTGKEAFF.